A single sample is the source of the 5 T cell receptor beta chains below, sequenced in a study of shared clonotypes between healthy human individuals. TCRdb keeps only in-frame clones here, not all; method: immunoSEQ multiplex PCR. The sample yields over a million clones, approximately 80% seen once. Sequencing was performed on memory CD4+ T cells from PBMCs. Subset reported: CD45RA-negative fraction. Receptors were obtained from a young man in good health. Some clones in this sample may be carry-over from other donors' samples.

The CDR3 DNA sequence: TGTGCCAGCAGGCAGGGACTAGCGGGCAGATACAATGAGCAGTTCTTC. This translates into CASRQGLAGRYNEQFF. The rearrangement uses TRBV2 and TRBJ2-1; the match to TRBD2 covers 12 bases. This CDR3 is built from 16 residues. The V and J ends lost 6 bases and 4 bases, in that order; junction bases with no gene match: 7. CDR1 and CDR2 from the germline V gene are SNHLY and FYNNEI.

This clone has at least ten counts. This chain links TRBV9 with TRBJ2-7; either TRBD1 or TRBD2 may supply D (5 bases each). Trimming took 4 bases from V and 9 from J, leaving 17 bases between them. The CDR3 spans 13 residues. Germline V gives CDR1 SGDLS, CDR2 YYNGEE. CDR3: CASSLEDGARQYF. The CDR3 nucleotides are TGTGCCAGCAGCCTTGAGGACGGGGCTCGGCAGTACTTC.

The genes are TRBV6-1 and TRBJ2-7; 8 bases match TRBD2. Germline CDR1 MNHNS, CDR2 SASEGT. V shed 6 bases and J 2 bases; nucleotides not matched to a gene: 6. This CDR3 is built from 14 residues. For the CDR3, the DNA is TGTGCCAGCAGGTCAGGCGGGGGGACCTACGAGCAGTACTTC. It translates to CASRSGGGTYEQYF.

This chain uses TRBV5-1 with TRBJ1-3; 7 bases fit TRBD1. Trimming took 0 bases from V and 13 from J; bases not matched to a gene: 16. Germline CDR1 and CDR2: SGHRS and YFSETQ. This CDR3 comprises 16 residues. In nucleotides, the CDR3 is TGCGCCAGCAGCTTGGCCGGCGGACAGGAGCACTTGCCAATATATTTT. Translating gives CASSLAGGQEHLPIYF.

Written as DNA, the CDR3 is TGTGCCAGCAGGGCTCGGCCGACCTACGAGCAGTACTTC. It encodes CASRARPTYEQYF. The genes are TRBV6-5 and TRBJ2-7; D is ambiguous. The CDR3 has 13 residues. CDR1 and CDR2 from the germline V gene are MNHEY and SVGAGI. V was pared by 6 bases and J by 2 bases, with 11 bases between.